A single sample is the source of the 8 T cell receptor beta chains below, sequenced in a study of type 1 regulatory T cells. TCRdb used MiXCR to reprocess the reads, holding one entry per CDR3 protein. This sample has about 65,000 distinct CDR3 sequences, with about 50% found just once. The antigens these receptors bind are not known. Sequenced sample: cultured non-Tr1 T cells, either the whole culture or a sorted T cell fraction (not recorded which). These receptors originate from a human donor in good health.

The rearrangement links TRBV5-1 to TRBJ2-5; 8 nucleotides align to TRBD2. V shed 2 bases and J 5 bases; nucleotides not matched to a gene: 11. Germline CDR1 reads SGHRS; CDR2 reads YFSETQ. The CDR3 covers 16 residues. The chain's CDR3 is CASSLSPTSVRETQYF. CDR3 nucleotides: TGCGCCAGCAGCTTATCCCCGACTAGCGTCCGGGAGACCCAGTACTTC. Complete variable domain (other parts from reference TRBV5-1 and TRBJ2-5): KAGVTQTPRYLIKTRGQQVTLSCSPISGHRSVSWYQQTPGQGLQFLFEYFSETQRNKGNFPGRFSGRQFSNSRSEMNVSTLELGDSALYLCASSLSPTSVRETQYFGPGTRLLVL.

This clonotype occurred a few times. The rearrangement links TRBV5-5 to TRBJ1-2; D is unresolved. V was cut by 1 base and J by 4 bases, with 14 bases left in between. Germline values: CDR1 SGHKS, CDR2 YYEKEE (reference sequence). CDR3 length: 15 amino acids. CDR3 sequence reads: CASSLFPPNFYGYTF. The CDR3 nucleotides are TGTGCCAGCAGCTTGTTTCCTCCCAACTTCTATGGCTACACCTTC.

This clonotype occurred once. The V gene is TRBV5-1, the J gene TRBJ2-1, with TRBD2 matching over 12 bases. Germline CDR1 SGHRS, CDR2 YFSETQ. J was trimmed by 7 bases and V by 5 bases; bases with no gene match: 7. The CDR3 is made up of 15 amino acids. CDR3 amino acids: CASSPSGGALNEQFF. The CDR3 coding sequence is TGCGCCAGCAGTCCTAGCGGGGGGGCCTTGAATGAGCAGTTCTTC.

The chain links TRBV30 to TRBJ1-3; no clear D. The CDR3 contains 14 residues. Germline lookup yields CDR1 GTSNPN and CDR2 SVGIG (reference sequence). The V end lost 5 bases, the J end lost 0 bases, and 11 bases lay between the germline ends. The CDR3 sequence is CAWEPNGSGNTIYF. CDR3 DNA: TGTGCCTGGGAACCAAACGGCTCTGGAAACACCATATATTTT.

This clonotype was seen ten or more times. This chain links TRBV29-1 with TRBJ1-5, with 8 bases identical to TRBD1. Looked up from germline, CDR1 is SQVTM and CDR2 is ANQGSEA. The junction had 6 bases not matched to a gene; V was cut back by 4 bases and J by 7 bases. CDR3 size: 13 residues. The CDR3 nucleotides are TGCAGCGTTGCGACAGACAGGGGCCAGCCCCAGCATTTT. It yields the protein CSVATDRGQPQHF.

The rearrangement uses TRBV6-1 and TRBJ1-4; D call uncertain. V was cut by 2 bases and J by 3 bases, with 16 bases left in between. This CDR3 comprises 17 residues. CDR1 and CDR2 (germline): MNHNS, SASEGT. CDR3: CASSERPPGISNEKLFF. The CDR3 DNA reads TGTGCCAGCAGTGAACGCCCCCCCGGGATCTCTAATGAAAAACTGTTTTTT.

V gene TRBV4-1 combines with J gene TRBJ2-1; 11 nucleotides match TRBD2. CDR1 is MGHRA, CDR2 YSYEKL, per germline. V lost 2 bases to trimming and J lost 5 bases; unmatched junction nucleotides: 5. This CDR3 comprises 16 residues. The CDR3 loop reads CASSQYSGGANNEQFF. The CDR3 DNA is TGCGCCAGCAGCCAATATAGCGGGGGGGCAAACAATGAGCAGTTCTTC.

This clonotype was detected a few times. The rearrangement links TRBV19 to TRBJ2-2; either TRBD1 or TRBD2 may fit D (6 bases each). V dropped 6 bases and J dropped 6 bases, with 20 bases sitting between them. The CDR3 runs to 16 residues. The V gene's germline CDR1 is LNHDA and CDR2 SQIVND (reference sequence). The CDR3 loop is CASRPWGASGSGELFF. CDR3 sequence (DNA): TGTGCCAGTAGACCATGGGGGGCCTCGGGTTCCGGGGAGCTGTTTTTT.